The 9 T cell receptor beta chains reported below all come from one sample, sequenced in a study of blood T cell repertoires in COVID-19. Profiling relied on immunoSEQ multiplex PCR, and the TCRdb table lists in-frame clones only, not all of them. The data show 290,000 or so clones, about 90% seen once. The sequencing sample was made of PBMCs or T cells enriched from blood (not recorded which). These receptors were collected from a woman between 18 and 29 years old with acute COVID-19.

The CDR3 coding sequence is TGTGCCAGCCCAAGACAGGGGGATTCACCCCTCCACTTT. This codes for CASPRQGDSPLHF. The chain uses TRBV6-4 and TRBJ1-6, with 9 bases identical to TRBD1. Germline loops: CDR1 MRHNA, CDR2 SNTAGT. The J segment lost 8 bases and the V segment lost 8 bases, leaving 4 bases of the junction unmatched. This CDR3 is built from 13 residues.

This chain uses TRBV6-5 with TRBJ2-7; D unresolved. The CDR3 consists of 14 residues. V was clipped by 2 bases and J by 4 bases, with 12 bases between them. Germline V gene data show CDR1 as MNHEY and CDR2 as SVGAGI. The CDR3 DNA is TGTGCCAGCAGTTACGAGGCAATTCGGTACGAGCAGTACTTC. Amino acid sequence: CASSYEAIRYEQYF.

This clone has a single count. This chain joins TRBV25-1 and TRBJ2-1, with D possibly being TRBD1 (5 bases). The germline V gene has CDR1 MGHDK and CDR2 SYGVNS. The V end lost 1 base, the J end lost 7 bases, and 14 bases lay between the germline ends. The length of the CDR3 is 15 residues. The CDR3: CASSEWAGIGNEQFF. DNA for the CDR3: TGTGCCAGCAGTGAATGGGCAGGGATTGGAAATGAGCAGTTCTTC.

CDR3 coding DNA: TGTGCCAGCAGCACGACAGGGGAGGGTGAGCAGTTCTTC. It translates to CASSTTGEGEQFF. The chain has TRBV5-4 and TRBJ2-1; D is possibly TRBD1 (8 bases). The CDR3 extends over 13 amino acids. The V gene's germline CDR1 is SGHNT and CDR2 YYREEE (reference sequence). V shed 4 bases and J shed 9 bases, with 14 bases lying between them.

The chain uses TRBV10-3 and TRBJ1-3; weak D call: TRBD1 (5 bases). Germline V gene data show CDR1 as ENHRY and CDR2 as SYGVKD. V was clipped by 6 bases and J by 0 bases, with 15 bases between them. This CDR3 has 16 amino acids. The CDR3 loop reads CAISDSTAVSGNTIYF. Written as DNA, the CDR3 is TGTGCCATCAGCGACTCGACAGCCGTCTCTGGAAACACCATATATTTT.

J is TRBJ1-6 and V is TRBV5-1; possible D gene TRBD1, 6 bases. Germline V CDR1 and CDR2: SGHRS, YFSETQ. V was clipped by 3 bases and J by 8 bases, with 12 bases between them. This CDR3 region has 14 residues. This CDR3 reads CASSWAGGDSPLHF. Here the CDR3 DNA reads TGCGCCAGCAGCTGGGCGGGGGGCGATTCACCCCTCCACTTT.

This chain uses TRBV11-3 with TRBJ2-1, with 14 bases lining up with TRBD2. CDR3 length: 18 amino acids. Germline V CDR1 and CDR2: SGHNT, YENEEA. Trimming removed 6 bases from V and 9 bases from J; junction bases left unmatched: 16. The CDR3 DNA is TGTGCCAGCAGATCCACAAGGACTAGCGGGAGGACTGCCCTTGAGCAGTTCTTC. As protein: CASRSTRTSGRTALEQFF.

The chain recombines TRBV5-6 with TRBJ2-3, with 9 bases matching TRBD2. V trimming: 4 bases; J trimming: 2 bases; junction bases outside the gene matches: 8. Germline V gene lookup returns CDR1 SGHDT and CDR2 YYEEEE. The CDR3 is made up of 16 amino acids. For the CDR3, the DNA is TGTGCCAGCAGCATGCGGACTAGCGTTATCACAGATACGCAGTATTTT. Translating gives CASSMRTSVITDTQYF.

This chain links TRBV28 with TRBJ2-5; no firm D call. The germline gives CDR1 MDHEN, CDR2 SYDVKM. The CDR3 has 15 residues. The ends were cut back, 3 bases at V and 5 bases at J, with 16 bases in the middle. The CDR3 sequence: CASSLARGLRETQYF. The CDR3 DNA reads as TGTGCCAGCAGTTTGGCGCGTGGCCTGAGGGAGACCCAGTACTTC.